These 26 T cell receptor beta chains were sequenced from one sample in a study of T cell responses to AZD1222 COVID-19 vaccine. Method: immunoSEQ multiplex PCR; TCRdb's copy keeps in-frame clones and lacks some. The data show roughly 110,000 clones, 90% to 95% seen once. Sequencing used peripheral blood, obtained on day 0 of AZD1222 vaccination. Receptors were obtained from an adult in good health.

The gene calls are TRBV10-2 and TRBJ1-3; no clear D gene. The ends were cut back, 7 bases at V and 0 bases at J, with 13 bases in the middle. This CDR3 has 15 amino acids. Per germline, CDR1 WSHSY and CDR2 SAAADI. CDR3 in amino acids: CASTTSGSSGNTIYF. The CDR3 DNA sequence: TGCGCCAGCACTACGAGCGGTAGCTCTGGAAACACCATATATTTT.

The gene calls are TRBV7-2 and TRBJ1-3, with a weak D call TRBD1 (5 bases). The germline gives CDR1 SGHTA, CDR2 FQGNSA. This CDR3 region has 16 residues. Trimming removed 5 bases at V and 3 bases at J, with 17 bases between. CDR3 residues: CASSTGGGAGGNTIYF. The CDR3 DNA is TGTGCCAGCAGCACCGGGGGAGGGGCGGGTGGAAACACCATATATTTT.

The rearrangement joins TRBV9 to TRBJ2-3; D possibly corresponds to TRBD1 (5 bases). The CDR3 length is 13 residues. Germline-derived CDR1 and CDR2 are SGDLS and YYNGEE. Trimming cost V 3 bases and J 2 bases, with 7 bases left between them. Written as DNA, the CDR3 is TGTGCCAGCAGCGGGGGCCTCACAGATACGCAGTATTTT. Residues: CASSGGLTDTQYF.

This chain uses TRBV28 with TRBJ2-5; no firm D call. Between the trimmed V and J ends, which lost 7 bases and 5 bases, there was a span of 11 bases. This CDR3 region has 12 residues. Germline CDR1 MDHEN, CDR2 SYDVKM. CDR3 sequence reads: CASTAARETQYF. For the CDR3, the DNA is TGTGCCAGCACCGCAGCCAGGGAGACCCAGTACTTC.

J is TRBJ2-2 and V is TRBV9; 8 positions match TRBD2. The V gene's germline CDR1 is SGDLS and CDR2 YYNGEE. The CDR3 has 15 residues. Trimming at V came to 0 bases and at J to 6 bases, leaving 4 bases not matched to a gene. CDR3 sequence: CASSVAGREAGELFF. The CDR3 DNA reads TGTGCCAGCAGCGTAGCCGGGAGGGAAGCCGGGGAGCTGTTTTTT.

The V and J genes are TRBV4-3 and TRBJ2-2; weak D call: TRBD1 (5 bases). The CDR3 covers 18 residues. Germline V gives CDR1 LGHNA, CDR2 YSLEER. With 4 bases removed from V and 0 bases from J, the gap between germline ends came to 18 bases. CDR3 sequence: CASSRYISRVANTGELFF. CDR3 DNA sequence: TGCGCCAGCAGCCGATACATAAGCAGGGTGGCGAACACCGGGGAGCTGTTTTTT.

V gene TRBV6-5 combines with J gene TRBJ2-1; 12 nucleotides line up with TRBD2. CDR3 length equals 14 residues. Per germline, CDR1 MNHEY and CDR2 SVGAGI. Trimming took 6 bases from V and 8 from J; bases not matched to a gene: 5. CDR3 sequence: CASRASGGVYEQFF. In nucleotides, the CDR3 is TGTGCCAGCAGGGCTAGCGGGGGGGTCTATGAGCAGTTCTTC.

This rearrangement joins TRBV19 to TRBJ1-1, with D unresolved. CDR1 LNHDA and CDR2 SQIVND come from the germline V gene (reference sequence). The V and J ends lost 1 base and 3 bases respectively, with 15 bases between them. The CDR3 runs 16 residues. Written as DNA, the CDR3 is TGTGCCAGTAGTATAGTCGGGTCGTCGGAACACACTGAAGCTTTCTTT. Encoded protein: CASSIVGSSEHTEAFF.

The gene calls are TRBV9 and TRBJ1-1; D perhaps matches TRBD1 (5 bases). Germline values: CDR1 SGDLS, CDR2 YYNGEE. There are 19 residues in the CDR3. V gave up 3 bases and J gave up 4 bases, with 28 bases separating them. The CDR3 spells CASSASSGDLLTTGTEAFF. The CDR3 DNA reads as TGTGCCAGCAGCGCCTCATCCGGGGACCTCCTTACCACGGGCACTGAAGCTTTCTTT.

In this sample, this clone turned up a few times. CDR3 sequence: CASSNETPNTEAFF. CDR3 DNA: TGTGCCAGCAGTAACGAGACACCGAACACTGAAGCTTTCTTT. V and J are TRBV6-6 and TRBJ1-1; D is unclear. Trimming removed 5 bases at V and 1 base at J, with 11 bases between. This CDR3 is built from 14 residues. Germline V gene sequence: CDR1 MNHNY, CDR2 SVGAGI (reference sequence).

The rearrangement uses TRBV6-5 and TRBJ1-1; D gene ambiguous. The CDR3 consists of 11 residues. Between the trimmed V and J ends, which lost 10 bases and 1 base, there was a span of 7 bases. The germline gives CDR1 MNHEY, CDR2 SVGAGI. CDR3: CAILGNTEAFF. In nucleotides, the CDR3 is TGTGCCATCCTGGGGAACACTGAAGCTTTCTTT.

The chain links TRBV6-2 or TRBV6-3 to TRBJ1-3; TRBD1 is a possible D gene (5 bases). The CDR3 sequence is 12 residues long. The germline V gene encodes CDR1 MNHEY and CDR2 SVGEGT. V lost 5 bases, J lost 4 bases, and 6 bases lay in between. The CDR3 region has the DNA TGTGCCAGCAGTCGACAGGGAAACACCATATATTTT. It encodes CASSRQGNTIYF.

The V gene is TRBV3-1 (or the pseudogene TRBV3-2), the J gene TRBJ1-1; D is ambiguous. V lost 3 bases, J lost 6 bases, and 17 bases lay in between. The CDR3 sequence is 15 residues long. Germline V CDR1 and CDR2: LGHDT, YNNKEL (reference sequence). The CDR3 coding sequence is TGTGCCAGCAGCCACCCCGAGTCCGGAGCGGCTGAAGCTTTCTTT. As protein: CASSHPESGAAEAFF.

This clone was seen just once. The chain couples TRBV7-3 to TRBJ2-5; D may be TRBD2 (5 bases). V was trimmed by 5 bases and J by 3 bases, leaving 16 bases between them. CDR3 length: 15 amino acids. Germline values: CDR1 SGHTA, CDR2 FQGTGA. CDR3 residues: CASSVHGLAEETQYF. As DNA, the CDR3 is TGTGCCAGCAGCGTCCACGGACTGGCCGAAGAGACCCAGTACTTC.

J is TRBJ1-2 and V is TRBV6-4; D unresolved. The length of the CDR3 is 13 residues. Germline CDR1 is MRHNA and CDR2 is SNTAGT. Trimming left V 0 bases short and J 8 bases short, with 10 bases between. The CDR3 reads CASSDSTAGGYTF. The CDR3 DNA is TGTGCCAGCAGTGACTCAACGGCGGGGGGCTACACCTTC.

The chain is built from TRBV30 and TRBJ2-5, with 8 bases aligning to TRBD2. Germline CDR1 reads GTSNPN; CDR2 reads SVGIG (reference sequence). This CDR3 contains 13 residues. J lost 2 bases, V lost 4 bases, and 3 bases had no gene match. The CDR3 nucleotides are TGTGCCTGGAACTTAGCGGGGCAAGAGACCCAGTACTTC. Its translation is CAWNLAGQETQYF.

The chain has TRBV5-5 and TRBJ1-1, with D hard to call. The germline V gene encodes CDR1 SGHKS and CDR2 YYEKEE (reference sequence). This CDR3 has 13 residues. The germline V and J ends were trimmed by 0 bases and 7 bases, with 10 bases remaining between them. CDR3 nucleotide sequence: TGTGCCAGCAGCTTGGAGGTCTTCTTTGAAGCTTTCTTT. It is translated as CASSLEVFFEAFF.

This chain links TRBV9 with TRBJ1-1, with D uncertain. CDR1 and CDR2 (germline): SGDLS, YYNGEE. There are 13 residues in the CDR3. V lost 5 bases, J lost 5 bases, and 13 bases lay in between. CDR3 DNA: TGTGCCAGCAGTGCCTTCGGGGAAACTGAAGCTTTCTTT. It translates to CASSAFGETEAFF.

The DNA of the CDR3 is TGCGCCAGCAGCTTGGCAGGGGCTACAACACAAGAGACCCAGTACTTC. Translating gives CASSLAGATTQETQYF. The rearrangement uses TRBV5-1 and TRBJ2-5, with TRBD1 as a possible D gene (6 bases). The CDR3 has 16 amino acids. V was cut by 0 bases and J by 2 bases, with 14 bases left in between. Germline V gene data show CDR1 as SGHRS and CDR2 as YFSETQ.

The chain recombines TRBV19 with TRBJ1-1; D gene uncertain. The germline V gene has CDR1 LNHDA and CDR2 SQIVND (reference sequence). V was pared by 3 bases and J by 1 base, with 6 bases between. CDR3 length: 13 amino acids. The CDR3 coding sequence is TGTGCCAGTAGTATGTGGCAGAACACTGAAGCTTTCTTT. Translated: CASSMWQNTEAFF.

V usage is TRBV4-3 and J usage is TRBJ1-2; 9 bases fit TRBD1. Per the germline V gene, CDR1 is LGHNA and CDR2 is YSLEER. This CDR3 spans 16 amino acids. V dropped 1 base and J dropped 5; count of bases not matched to a gene: 8. The CDR3 region has the DNA TGCGCCAGCAGCCAAGTCCCGGGACAGGGATTGTATGGCTACACCTTC. Its protein product is CASSQVPGQGLYGYTF.

The chain joins TRBV18 to TRBJ1-4; D perhaps matches TRBD1 (5 bases). V was trimmed by 4 bases and J by 4 bases, leaving 16 bases between them. This CDR3 comprises 16 residues. In germline, CDR1 is KGHSH, CDR2 LQKENI. CDR3: CASSLLNRLDNEKLFF. The CDR3 DNA sequence: TGTGCCAGCTCACTTCTCAACAGGTTGGATAATGAAAAACTGTTTTTT.

V gene TRBV27 combines with J gene TRBJ2-7; perhaps TRBD2 as D (5 bases). This CDR3 is built from 13 residues. Germline CDR1 reads MNHEY; CDR2 reads SMNVEV (reference sequence). The V end lost 6 bases, the J end lost 4 bases, and 13 bases lay between the germline ends. CDR3 sequence: CASRVSGLYEQYF. In nucleotides, the CDR3 is TGTGCCAGCAGGGTAAGCGGACTGTACGAGCAGTACTTC.

The chain recombines TRBV4-3 with TRBJ2-1; D is perhaps TRBD2 (5 bases). V was pared by 1 base and J by 2 bases, with 15 bases between. The CDR3 is 17 residues long. Germline V gives CDR1 LGHNA, CDR2 YSLEER. CDR3 region: CASSQVPLAGAYNEQFF. The CDR3 DNA follows: TGCGCCAGCAGCCAAGTTCCTCTTGCCGGGGCCTACAATGAGCAGTTCTTC.

The chain uses TRBV6-5 and TRBJ1-6; D is undetermined. Trimming left V 7 bases short and J 7 bases short, with 11 bases between. The CDR3 has 13 amino acids. Germline values: CDR1 MNHEY, CDR2 SVGAGI. In DNA, the CDR3 is TGTGCCAGCATGGACCGAGGAAATTCACCCCTCCACTTT. Its protein is CASMDRGNSPLHF.

This chain joins TRBV7-9 and TRBJ2-7; a weak D match, TRBD2 (5 bases). CDR3 size: 13 residues. V was pared by 0 bases and J by 4 bases, with 7 bases between. In germline, CDR1 is SEHNR, CDR2 FQNEAQ (reference sequence). CDR3 residues: CASSLAAGYEQYF. The CDR3 DNA is TGTGCCAGCAGCTTAGCGGCGGGTTACGAGCAGTACTTC.